This TCR beta chain was recovered during a study of blood T cell repertoires in COVID-19. Study-wide background: Specimens from acute and convalescent COVID-19 originated in the United States, Italy and Spain. In each case, the material was cDNA or gDNA derived from T cells, B-cell-depleted T cells, or PBMCs.

Trimming removed 3 bases at V and 3 bases at J, with 12 bases between. This CDR3 spans 15 amino acids. The germline V gene has CDR1 LNHDA and CDR2 SQIVND (reference sequence). In the study's own analysis: Reference gene primer amplification gave estimated nucleated cell counts. Sequencing used immunoSEQ multiplex PCR; TCRdb keeps in-frame clones, though not all of them. That table is the source of V, J and clone size, and D and trimming were worked out from the DNA. The data contain tens of thousands of clones, roughly nine tenths of them seen just once; the ten biggest clones take up about 2%. Specimen: peripheral blood. The clonotype comes from a man aged 50 to 59 with acute or convalescent COVID-19. This chain connects TRBV19 to TRBJ1-5; D unresolved. The CDR3, as DNA: TGTGCCAGTAGTATTTACGGGAAATCCAATCAGCCCCAGCATTTT. Its protein product is CASSIYGKSNQPQHF.